The text below deals with one TCR beta chain. Antigen specificity is unknown. Clones were sequenced by immunoSEQ multiplex PCR, and TCRdb holds only the in-frame ones, with some missing. The sample carries about 90,000 clones, around 90% recorded once. The data were taken from a study of T cell responses to AZD1222 COVID-19 vaccine. Study results and caveats: Unmutated regions of variants are reportedly targeted by nearly half of spike-specific TCRs. When two AZD1222 doses had been given, Spike-specific TCR breadth and depth rose. The sample set comprised mostly white British donors with more females, and clonal diversity was possibly underestimated.

The source of this sequence is an adult in good health. Specimen: peripheral blood, collected on day 0 of MenACWY control vaccination.

CDR3 nucleotide sequence: TGTGCCAGCAGCTCAACCAACGACAGGGGGGCTGAAGCTTTCTTT. Translated, it gives CASSSTNDRGAEAFF. V is TRBV7-2 and J is TRBJ1-1; 9 positions match TRBD1. Unmatched junction bases numbered 9, after V lost 4 bases and J lost 6 bases. CDR3 length: 15 residues. The germline V gene has CDR1 SGHTA and CDR2 FQGNSA.